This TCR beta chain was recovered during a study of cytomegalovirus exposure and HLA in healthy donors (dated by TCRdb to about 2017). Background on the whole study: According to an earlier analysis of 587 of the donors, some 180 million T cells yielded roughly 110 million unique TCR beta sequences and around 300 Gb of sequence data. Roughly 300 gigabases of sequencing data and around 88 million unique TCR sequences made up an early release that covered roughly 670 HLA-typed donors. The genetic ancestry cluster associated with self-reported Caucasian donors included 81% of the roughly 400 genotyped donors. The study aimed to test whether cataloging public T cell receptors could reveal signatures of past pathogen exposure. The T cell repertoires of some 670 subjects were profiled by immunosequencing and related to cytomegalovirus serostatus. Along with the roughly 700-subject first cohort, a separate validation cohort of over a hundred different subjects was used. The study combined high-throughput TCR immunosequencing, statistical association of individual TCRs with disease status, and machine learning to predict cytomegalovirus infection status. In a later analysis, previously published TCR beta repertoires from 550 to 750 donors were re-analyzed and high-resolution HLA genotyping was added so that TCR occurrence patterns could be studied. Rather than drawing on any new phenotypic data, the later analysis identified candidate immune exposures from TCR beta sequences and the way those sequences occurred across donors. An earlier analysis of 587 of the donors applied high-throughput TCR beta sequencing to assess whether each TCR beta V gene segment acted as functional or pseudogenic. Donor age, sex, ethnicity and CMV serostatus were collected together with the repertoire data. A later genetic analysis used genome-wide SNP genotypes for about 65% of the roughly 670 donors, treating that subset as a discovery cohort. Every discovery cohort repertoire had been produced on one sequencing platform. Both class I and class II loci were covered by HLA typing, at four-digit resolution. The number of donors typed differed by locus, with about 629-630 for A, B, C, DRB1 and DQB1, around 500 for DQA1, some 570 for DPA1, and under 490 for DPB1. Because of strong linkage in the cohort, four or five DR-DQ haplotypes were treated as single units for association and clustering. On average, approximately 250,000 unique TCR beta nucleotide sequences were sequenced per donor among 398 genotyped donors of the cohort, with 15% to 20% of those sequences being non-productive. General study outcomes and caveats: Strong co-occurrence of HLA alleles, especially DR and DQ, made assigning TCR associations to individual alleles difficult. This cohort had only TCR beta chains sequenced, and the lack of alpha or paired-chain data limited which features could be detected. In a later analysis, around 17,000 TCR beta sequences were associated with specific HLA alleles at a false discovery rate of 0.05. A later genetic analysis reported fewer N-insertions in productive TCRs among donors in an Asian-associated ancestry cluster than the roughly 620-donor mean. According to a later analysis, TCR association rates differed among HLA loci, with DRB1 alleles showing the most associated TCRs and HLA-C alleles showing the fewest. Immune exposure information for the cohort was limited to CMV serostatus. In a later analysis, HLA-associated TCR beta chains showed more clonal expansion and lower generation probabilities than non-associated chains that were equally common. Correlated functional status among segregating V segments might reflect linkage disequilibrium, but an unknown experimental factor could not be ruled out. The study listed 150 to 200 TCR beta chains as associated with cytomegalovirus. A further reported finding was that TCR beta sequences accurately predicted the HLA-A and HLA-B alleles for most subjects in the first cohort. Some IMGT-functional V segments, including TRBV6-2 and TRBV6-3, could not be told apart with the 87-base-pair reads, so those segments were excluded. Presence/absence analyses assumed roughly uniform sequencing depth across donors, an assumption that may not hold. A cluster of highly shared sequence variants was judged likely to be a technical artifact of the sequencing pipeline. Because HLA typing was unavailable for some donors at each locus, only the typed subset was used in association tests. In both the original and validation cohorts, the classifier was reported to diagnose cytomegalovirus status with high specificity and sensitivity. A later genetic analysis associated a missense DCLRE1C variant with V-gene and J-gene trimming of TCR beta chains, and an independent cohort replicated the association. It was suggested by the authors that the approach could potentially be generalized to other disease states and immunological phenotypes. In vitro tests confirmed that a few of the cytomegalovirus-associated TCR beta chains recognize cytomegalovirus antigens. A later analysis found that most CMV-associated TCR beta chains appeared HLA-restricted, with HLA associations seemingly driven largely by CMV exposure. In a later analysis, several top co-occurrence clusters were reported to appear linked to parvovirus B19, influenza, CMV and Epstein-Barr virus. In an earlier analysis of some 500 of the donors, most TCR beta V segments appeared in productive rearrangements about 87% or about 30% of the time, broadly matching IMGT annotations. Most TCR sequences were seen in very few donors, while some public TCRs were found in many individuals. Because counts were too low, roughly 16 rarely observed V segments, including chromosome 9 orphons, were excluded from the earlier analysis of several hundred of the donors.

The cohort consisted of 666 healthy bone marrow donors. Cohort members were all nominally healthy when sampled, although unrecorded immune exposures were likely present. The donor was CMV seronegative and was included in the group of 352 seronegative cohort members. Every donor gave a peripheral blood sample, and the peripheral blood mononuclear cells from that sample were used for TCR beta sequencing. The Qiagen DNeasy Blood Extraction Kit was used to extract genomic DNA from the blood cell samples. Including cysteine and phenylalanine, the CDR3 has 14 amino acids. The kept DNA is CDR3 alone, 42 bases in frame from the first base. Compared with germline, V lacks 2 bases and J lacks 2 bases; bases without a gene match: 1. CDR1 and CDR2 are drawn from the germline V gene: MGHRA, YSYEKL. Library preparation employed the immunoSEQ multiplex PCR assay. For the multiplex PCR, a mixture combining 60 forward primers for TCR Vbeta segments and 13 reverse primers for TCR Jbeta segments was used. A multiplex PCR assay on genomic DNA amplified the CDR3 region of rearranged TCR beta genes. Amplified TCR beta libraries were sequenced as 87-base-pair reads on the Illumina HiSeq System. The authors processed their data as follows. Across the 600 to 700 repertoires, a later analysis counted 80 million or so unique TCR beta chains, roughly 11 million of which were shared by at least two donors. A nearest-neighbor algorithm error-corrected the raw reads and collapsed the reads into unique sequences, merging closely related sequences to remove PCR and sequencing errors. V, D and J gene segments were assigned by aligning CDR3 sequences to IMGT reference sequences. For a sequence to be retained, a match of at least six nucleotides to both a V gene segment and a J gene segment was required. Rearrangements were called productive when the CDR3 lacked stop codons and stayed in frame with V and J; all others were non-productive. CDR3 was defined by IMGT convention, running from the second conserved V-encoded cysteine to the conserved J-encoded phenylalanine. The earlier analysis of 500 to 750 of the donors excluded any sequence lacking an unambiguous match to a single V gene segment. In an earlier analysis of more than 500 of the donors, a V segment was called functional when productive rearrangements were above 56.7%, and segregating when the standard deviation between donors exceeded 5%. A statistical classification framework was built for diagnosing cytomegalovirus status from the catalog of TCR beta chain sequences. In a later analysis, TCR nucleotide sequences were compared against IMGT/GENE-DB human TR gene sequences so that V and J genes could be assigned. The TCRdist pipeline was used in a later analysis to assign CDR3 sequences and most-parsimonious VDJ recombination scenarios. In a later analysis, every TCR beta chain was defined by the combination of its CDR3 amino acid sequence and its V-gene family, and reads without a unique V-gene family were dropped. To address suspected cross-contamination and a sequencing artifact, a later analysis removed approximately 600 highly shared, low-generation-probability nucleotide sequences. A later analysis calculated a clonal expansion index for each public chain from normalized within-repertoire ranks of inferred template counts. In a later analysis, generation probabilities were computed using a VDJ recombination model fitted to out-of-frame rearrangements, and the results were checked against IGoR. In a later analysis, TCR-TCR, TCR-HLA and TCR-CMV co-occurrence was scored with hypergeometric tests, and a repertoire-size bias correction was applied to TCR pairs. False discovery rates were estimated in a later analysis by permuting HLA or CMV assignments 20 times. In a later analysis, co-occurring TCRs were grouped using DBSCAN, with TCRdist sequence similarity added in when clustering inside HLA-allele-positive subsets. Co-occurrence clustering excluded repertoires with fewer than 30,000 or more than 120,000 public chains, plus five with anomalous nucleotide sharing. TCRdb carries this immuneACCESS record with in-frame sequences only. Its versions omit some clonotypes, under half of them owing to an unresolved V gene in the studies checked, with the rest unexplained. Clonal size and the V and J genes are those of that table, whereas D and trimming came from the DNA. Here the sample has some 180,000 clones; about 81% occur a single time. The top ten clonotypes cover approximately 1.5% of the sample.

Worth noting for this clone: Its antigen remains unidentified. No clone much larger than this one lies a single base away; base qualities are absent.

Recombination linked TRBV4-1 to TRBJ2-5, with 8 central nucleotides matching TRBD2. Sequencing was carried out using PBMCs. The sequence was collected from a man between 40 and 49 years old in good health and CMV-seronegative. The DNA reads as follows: TGCGCCAGCAGCCAACCGGGGGGGCAAGAGACCCAGTACTTC. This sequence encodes CASSQPGGQETQYF.